This TCR beta chain came from a study of blood T cell repertoires in COVID-19. As for the study in general: Italy, Spain and the United States were the sources of the convalescent and acute COVID-19 samples.

Recruits, aged roughly 18 to 95 years, lived in 24 US areas. Categorization into cohorts depended on clinical history that participants reported. Recovered status in Cohort 3 required two negative PCRs, clearance, or symptom resolution. Measured with immunoSEQ multiplex PCR; TCRdb has only the in-frame clones, and not every one. This table has about 250,000 clones, around 84% appearing once. CDR3 size: 13 residues. The trim removed 5 bases at V and 10 bases at J, leaving 4 bases unmatched. Looked up from germline, CDR1 is SGHTA and CDR2 is FQGNSA. This sequence was found in a man aged 35-49 years who had recovered from COVID-19. What was sequenced was PBMCs or T cells enriched from blood (not recorded which). The rearrangement uses TRBV7-2 and TRBJ1-6; 8 bases line up with TRBD1. Here the CDR3 DNA reads TGTGCCAGCAGCCGACAGGGGACCTCACCCCTCCACTTT. Amino acid sequence: CASSRQGTSPLHF.